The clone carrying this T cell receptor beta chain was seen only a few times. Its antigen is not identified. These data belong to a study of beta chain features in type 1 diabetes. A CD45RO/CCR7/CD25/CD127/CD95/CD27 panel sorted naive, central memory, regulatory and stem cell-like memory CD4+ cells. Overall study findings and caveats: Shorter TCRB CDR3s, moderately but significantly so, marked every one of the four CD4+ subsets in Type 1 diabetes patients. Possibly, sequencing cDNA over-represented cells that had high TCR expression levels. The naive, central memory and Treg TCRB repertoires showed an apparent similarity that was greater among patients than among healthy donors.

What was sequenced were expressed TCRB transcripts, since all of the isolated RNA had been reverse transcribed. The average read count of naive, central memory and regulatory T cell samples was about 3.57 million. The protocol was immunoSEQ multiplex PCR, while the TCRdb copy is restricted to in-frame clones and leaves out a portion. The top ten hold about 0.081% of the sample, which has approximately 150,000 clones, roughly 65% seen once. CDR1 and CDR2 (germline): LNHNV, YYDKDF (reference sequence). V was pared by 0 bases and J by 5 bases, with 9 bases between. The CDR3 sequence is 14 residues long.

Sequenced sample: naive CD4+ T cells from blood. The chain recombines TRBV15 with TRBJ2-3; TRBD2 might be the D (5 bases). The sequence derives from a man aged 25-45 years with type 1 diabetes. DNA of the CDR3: TGTGCCACCAGCAGAGACAAGGCGGGAGATACGCAGTATTTT. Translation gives CATSRDKAGDTQYF.